Shown below are 27 T cell receptor beta chains from a single sample sequenced in a study of T cells after somatic rescue of genetic block. The repertoire was sequenced with immunoSEQ multiplex PCR; TCRdb's copy has only in-frame clones and lacks some. The sample gives about 15,000 clones, 55% to 75% of which show up once; 27% is in the top ten. Source material: peripheral blood mononuclear cells (PBMCs). The receptors were gathered from a man younger than 35.

V and J are TRBV11-2 and TRBJ2-2; a weak D match, TRBD2 (5 bases). The CDR3 sequence is 16 residues long. The V and J ends lost 3 bases and 1 base respectively, with 12 bases between them. CDR1 is SGHAT and CDR2 is FQNNGV in the germline V gene. CDR3 in amino acids: CASSFRGTLNTGELFF. The CDR3 region has the DNA TGTGCCAGCAGCTTCCGGGGAACCCTGAACACCGGGGAGCTGTTTTTT.

The V call is TRBV2, the J call TRBJ2-1, with 7 bases lining up with TRBD1. Germline values: CDR1 SNHLY, CDR2 FYNNEI. The CDR3 covers 14 residues. V shed 6 bases and J 5 bases; nucleotides not matched to a gene: 7. The CDR3 reads CASRLGTAHNEQFF. The CDR3 nucleotides are TGTGCCAGCAGGTTAGGGACAGCCCACAATGAGCAGTTCTTC.

This clone has just one count. The V gene is TRBV30, the J gene TRBJ2-2, with TRBD2 identical over 14 bases. The trim removed 3 bases at V and 4 bases at J, leaving 1 base unmatched. This CDR3 has 15 residues. Germline CDR1 reads GTSNPN; CDR2 reads SVGIG (reference sequence). CDR3 in amino acids: CAWRGTSGGTGELFF. CDR3 DNA sequence: TGTGCCTGGAGGGGGACTAGCGGGGGCACCGGGGAGCTGTTTTTT.

The J gene is TRBJ1-2, the V gene TRBV5-6; the D gene is possibly TRBD1 (5 bases). The CDR3 covers 12 residues. With 4 bases removed from V and 4 bases from J, the gap between germline ends came to 8 bases. Germline V CDR1 and CDR2: SGHDT, YYEEEE. CDR3 nucleotides: TGTGCCAGCAGCCCGGGACCCTATGGCTACACCTTC. The encoded protein is CASSPGPYGYTF.

This sequence joins TRBV6-6 and TRBJ2-2; tentatively, D is TRBD1 (5 bases). Germline loops: CDR1 MNHNY, CDR2 SVGAGI (reference sequence). The CDR3 totals 16 residues. V lost 0 bases, J lost 3 bases, and 11 bases lay in between. The CDR3 DNA follows: TGTGCCAGCAGTTACTCAGGGCAGGGCGACACCGGGGAGCTGTTTTTT. As protein: CASSYSGQGDTGELFF.

This rearrangement joins TRBV18 to TRBJ2-4; a possible D gene is TRBD1 (6 bases). The CDR3 covers 16 residues. CDR1 is KGHSH, CDR2 LQKENI, per germline. The V and J ends lost 3 bases and 0 bases respectively, with 12 bases between them. The CDR3 sequence: CASSPYTQGAKNIQYF. The DNA for the CDR3 is TGTGCCAGCTCACCTTACACACAGGGAGCCAAAAACATTCAGTACTTC.

The chain has TRBV28 and TRBJ1-1; D gene uncertain. CDR3 length equals 11 residues. The ends were cut back, 3 bases at V and 4 bases at J, with 3 bases in the middle. Looked up from germline, CDR1 is MDHEN and CDR2 is SYDVKM. The DNA of the CDR3 is TGTGCCAGCAGTTTCCCCACTGAAGCTTTCTTT. Protein product: CASSFPTEAFF.

This sequence joins TRBV5-4 and TRBJ1-2, with D perhaps matching TRBD1 (6 bases). Trimming shortened V by 2 bases and J by 5 bases, and 16 bases separated the two germline ends. The CDR3 has 15 residues. CDR1 is SGHNT and CDR2 is YYREEE in the germline V gene (reference sequence). The CDR3: CASSFLGAWGYGYTF. Here the CDR3 DNA reads TGTGCCAGCAGCTTCTTGGGGGCCTGGGGGTATGGCTACACCTTC.

A single count supports this clone. Compared with germline, one end of the junction differs, possibly owing to a read error. The rearrangement uses TRBV14 and TRBJ2-7; 16 bases match TRBD2. The CDR3 is made up of 19 amino acids. Germline CDR1 and CDR2: SGHDN and FVKESK. In DNA, the CDR3 is TGTGCCAGCGGCCAATTACCCGGGACTAGCGGGAGGGCCGATTACGAGCAGTACTTC. Amino acids: CASGQLPGTSGRADYEQYF.

This sequence joins TRBV30 and TRBJ2-7, with no clear D. The CDR3 totals 11 residues. Germline values: CDR1 GTSNPN, CDR2 SVGIG (reference sequence). Trimming removed 0 bases from V and 6 bases from J, with 6 bases in between. The CDR3 DNA reads TGTGCCTGGAGTGTATGGTTCGAGCAGTACTTC. It specifies CAWSVWFEQYF.

J is TRBJ2-1 and V is TRBV6-6; 9 bases align to TRBD1. CDR1 is MNHNY, CDR2 SVGAGI, per germline (reference sequence). J lost 4 bases, V lost 2 bases, and 3 bases had no gene match. This CDR3 comprises 15 residues. CDR3 DNA sequence: TGTGCCAGCAGTTACACAGGGGGCTATTACAATGAGCAGTTCTTC. Amino acids: CASSYTGGYYNEQFF.

The chain has TRBV28 and TRBJ2-5, with TRBD1 identical over 8 bases. Germline CDR1 is MDHEN and CDR2 is SYDVKM. The CDR3 has 14 residues. J was trimmed by 5 bases and V by 4 bases; bases with no gene match: 6. CDR3 residues: CASSSWTGSETQYF. The DNA of the CDR3 is TGTGCCAGCAGTTCTTGGACAGGGTCGGAGACCCAGTACTTC.

The chain carries TRBV5-1 and TRBJ2-3; TRBD2 matches 12 bases. Germline CDR1 SGHRS, CDR2 YFSETQ. Germline trimming cut 3 bases from V and 2 bases from J; bases unmatched to any gene: 7. This CDR3 comprises 17 residues. The CDR3 DNA sequence: TGCGCCAGCAGCTCCTTCACTAGCGGGGGGTACACAGATACGCAGTATTTT. Translation: CASSSFTSGGYTDTQYF.

This chain connects TRBV6-1 to TRBJ1-6; D is ambiguous. Germline V gene data show CDR1 as MNHNS and CDR2 as SASEGT. The CDR3 runs to 15 residues. Trimming took off 5 bases at V and 7 bases at J, with 15 bases between the two ends. The CDR3 region has the DNA TGTGCCAGCAGTCCATTGGAGCTTCCCAATTCACCCCTCCACTTT. It encodes CASSPLELPNSPLHF.

The rearrangement joins TRBV10-3 to TRBJ2-7, with 8 bases aligning to TRBD1. Germline-derived CDR1 and CDR2 are ENHRY and SYGVKD. The CDR3 is 14 amino acids. V was clipped by 4 bases and J by 3 bases; unmatched bases: 5. CDR3 residues: CAISVTGANYEQYF. In nucleotides, the CDR3 is TGTGCCATCAGTGTGACAGGGGCCAACTACGAGCAGTACTTC.

In its sample, this clone is medium-sized (0.01 to 0.1%). The rearrangement uses TRBV18 and TRBJ2-7; 9 bases agree with TRBD1. Unmatched junction bases numbered 2, after V lost 2 bases and J lost 3 bases. CDR3 size: 14 residues. Germline V gene data show CDR1 as KGHSH and CDR2 as LQKENI. The CDR3 protein is CASSPADRGYEQYF. CDR3 in DNA: TGTGCCAGCTCACCAGCGGACAGGGGCTACGAGCAGTACTTC.

The V gene is TRBV7-9, the J gene TRBJ2-3; D unclear. The CDR3 has 15 amino acids. Germline assignment: CDR1 SEHNR and CDR2 FQNEAQ (reference sequence). The ends were cut back, 1 base at V and 10 bases at J, with 18 bases in the middle. CDR3 loop: CASSLGTRLFNPQYF. In nucleotides, the CDR3 is TGTGCCAGCAGCTTAGGGACGAGACTCTTTAATCCGCAGTATTTT.

The rearrangement joins TRBV10-1 to TRBJ2-2, with TRBD2 matching 9 bases. The V and J ends lost 6 bases and 5 bases, in that order; junction bases with no gene match: 4. The length of the CDR3 is 14 residues. Germline V gives CDR1 WNHNN, CDR2 SYGVQD (reference sequence). The chain's CDR3 is CASRRGRETGELFF. The CDR3 nucleotides read TGCGCCAGCAGGCGCGGGAGGGAGACCGGGGAGCTGTTTTTT.

The chain has TRBV6-1 and TRBJ2-3; 8 bases align to TRBD1. The CDR3 is 14 amino acids. Germline CDR1 is MNHNS and CDR2 is SASEGT. V was pared by 7 bases and J by 4 bases, with 7 bases of the junction left unmatched. The CDR3 DNA follows: TGTGCCAGCACCCCGGGACAGGCTTCAGATACGCAGTATTTT. Translated, it gives CASTPGQASDTQYF.

The rearrangement joins TRBV5-6 to TRBJ1-1; tentative D call: TRBD1 (6 bases). The germline CDR1 and CDR2 sequences are SGHDT and YYEEEE. The CDR3 consists of 17 residues. V was trimmed by 4 bases and J by 1 base, leaving 20 bases between them. Written as DNA, the CDR3 is TGTGCCAGCAGCCTCTTCTTTGGACAGCCCCCGAACACTGAAGCTTTCTTT. This encodes CASSLFFGQPPNTEAFF.

Concerning this clone itself: An end of the junction does not agree with germline; a read error may underlie this. Other DNA sequences in this specimen translate into the identical CDR3. The V call is TRBV9, the J call TRBJ1-2, with unresolved D. The CDR3 contains 14 residues. Germline V gene sequence: CDR1 SGDLS, CDR2 YYNGEE. The CDR3 DNA follows: TGTGCCAGTAGCGTCCAGGACCGTCTCTATGGCTACACCTTC. This translates into CASSVQDRLYGYTF.

Here the CDR3 DNA reads TGTGCCAGCAGTTTAAAGGGTGCCAAAAACATTCAGTACTTC. Protein: CASSLKGAKNIQYF. The V gene is TRBV27, the J gene TRBJ2-4; no definite D call. Trimming took off 2 bases at V and 1 base at J, with 6 bases between the two ends. The germline V gene has CDR1 MNHEY and CDR2 SMNVEV (reference sequence). CDR3 length equals 14 residues.

This clone was observed a few times. The V call is TRBV5-1, the J call TRBJ2-1; 12 nucleotides align to TRBD2. Germline V lookup: CDR1 SGHRS, CDR2 YFSETQ. This CDR3 region has 17 residues. With V trimmed by 2 bases and J by 5 bases, 8 bases remained unmatched. Written as DNA, the CDR3 is TGCGCCAGCAGCTTTAAAAGGACTAGCGGGATCCACAATGAGCAGTTCTTC. It encodes CASSFKRTSGIHNEQFF.

In its sample, this clone is medium-sized. V usage is TRBV11-2 and J usage is TRBJ2-2; 7 bases are a match to TRBD1. Germline loops: CDR1 SGHAT, CDR2 FQNNGV. J gave up 9 bases and V 1 base, and 11 bases lay outside the gene matches. CDR3 size: 16 residues. The CDR3 reads CASSLGGTVPHRELFF. DNA for the CDR3: TGTGCCAGCAGCTTAGGGGGGACAGTCCCTCACCGGGAGCTGTTTTTT.

The rearrangement joins TRBV11-3 to TRBJ2-2, with 7 bases aligning to TRBD1. V dropped 3 bases and J dropped 5; count of bases not matched to a gene: 9. CDR3 size: 16 residues. CDR1 is SGHNT, CDR2 YENEEA, per germline. CDR3 nucleotide sequence: TGTGCCAGCAGCTTCCCACCAGGGGGTTTTACCGGGGAGCTGTTTTTT. It specifies CASSFPPGGFTGELFF. Drawing the rest from reference TRBV11-3 and TRBJ2-2, the complete variable domain is EAGVVQSPRYKIIEKKQPVAFWCNPISGHNTLYWYLQNLGQGPELLIRYENEEAVDDSQLPKDRFSAERLKGVDSTLKIQPAELGDSAVYLCASSFPPGGFTGELFFGEGSRLTVL.

The chain couples TRBV5-4 to TRBJ1-1; 7 bases are shared with TRBD1. CDR3 length: 17 residues. With 0 bases clipped from V and 0 bases from J, the junction kept 8 bases outside the gene matches. The V gene's germline CDR1 is SGHNT and CDR2 YYREEE (reference sequence). The chain's CDR3 is CASSLGQGHLLNTEAFF. The DNA for the CDR3 is TGTGCCAGCAGCTTGGGACAGGGTCACCTTTTGAACACTGAAGCTTTCTTT.

The chain has TRBV6-5 and TRBJ1-2; unclear D gene. Germline CDR1 and CDR2: MNHEY and SVGAGI. V was cut by 0 bases and J by 7 bases, with 12 bases left in between. This CDR3 region has 14 residues. In DNA, the CDR3 is TGTGCCAGCAGTTACTCGAAAGGAGTCGGTGGCTACACCTTC. It specifies CASSYSKGVGGYTF.